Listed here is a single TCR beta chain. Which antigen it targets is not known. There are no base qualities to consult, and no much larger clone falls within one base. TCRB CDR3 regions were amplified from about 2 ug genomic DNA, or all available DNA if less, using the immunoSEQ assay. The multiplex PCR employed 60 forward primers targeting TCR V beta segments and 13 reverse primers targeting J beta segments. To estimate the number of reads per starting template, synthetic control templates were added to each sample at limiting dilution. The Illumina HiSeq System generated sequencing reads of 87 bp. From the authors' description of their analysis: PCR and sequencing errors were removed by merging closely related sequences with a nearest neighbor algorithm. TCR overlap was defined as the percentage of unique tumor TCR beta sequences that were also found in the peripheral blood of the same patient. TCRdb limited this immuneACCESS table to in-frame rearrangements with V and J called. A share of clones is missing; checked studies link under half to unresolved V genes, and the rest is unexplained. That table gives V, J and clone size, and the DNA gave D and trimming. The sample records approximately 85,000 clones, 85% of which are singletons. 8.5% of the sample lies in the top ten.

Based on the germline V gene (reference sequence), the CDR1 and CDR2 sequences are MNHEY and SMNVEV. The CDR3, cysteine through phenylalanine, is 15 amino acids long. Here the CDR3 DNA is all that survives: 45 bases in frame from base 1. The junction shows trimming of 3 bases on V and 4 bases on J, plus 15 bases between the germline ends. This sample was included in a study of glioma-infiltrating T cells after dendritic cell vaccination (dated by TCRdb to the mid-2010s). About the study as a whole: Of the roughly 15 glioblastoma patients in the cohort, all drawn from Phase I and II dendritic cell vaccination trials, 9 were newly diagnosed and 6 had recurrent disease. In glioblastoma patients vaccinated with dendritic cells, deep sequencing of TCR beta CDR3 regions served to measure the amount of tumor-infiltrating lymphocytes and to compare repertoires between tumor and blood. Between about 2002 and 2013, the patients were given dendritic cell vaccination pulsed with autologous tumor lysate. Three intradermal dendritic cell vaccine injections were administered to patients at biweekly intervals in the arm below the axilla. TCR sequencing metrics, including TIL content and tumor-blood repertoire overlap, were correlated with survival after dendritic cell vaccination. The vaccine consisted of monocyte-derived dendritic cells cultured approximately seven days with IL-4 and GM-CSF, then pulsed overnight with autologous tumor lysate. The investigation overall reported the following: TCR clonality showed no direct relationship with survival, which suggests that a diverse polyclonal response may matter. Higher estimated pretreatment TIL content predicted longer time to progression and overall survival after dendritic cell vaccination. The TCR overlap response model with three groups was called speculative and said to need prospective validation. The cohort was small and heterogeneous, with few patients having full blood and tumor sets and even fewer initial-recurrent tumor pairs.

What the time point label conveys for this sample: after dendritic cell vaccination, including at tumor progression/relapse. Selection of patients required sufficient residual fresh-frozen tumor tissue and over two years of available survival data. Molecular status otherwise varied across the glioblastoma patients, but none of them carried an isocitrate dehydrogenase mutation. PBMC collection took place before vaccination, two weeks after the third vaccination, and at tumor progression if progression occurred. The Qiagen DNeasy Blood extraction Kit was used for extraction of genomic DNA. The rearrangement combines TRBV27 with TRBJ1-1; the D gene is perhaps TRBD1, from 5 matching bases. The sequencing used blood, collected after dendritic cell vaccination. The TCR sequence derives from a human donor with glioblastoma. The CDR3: CASSFFRVFGTEAFF. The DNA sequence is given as TGTGCCAGCAGTTTTTTCAGGGTCTTTGGCACTGAAGCTTTCTTT.